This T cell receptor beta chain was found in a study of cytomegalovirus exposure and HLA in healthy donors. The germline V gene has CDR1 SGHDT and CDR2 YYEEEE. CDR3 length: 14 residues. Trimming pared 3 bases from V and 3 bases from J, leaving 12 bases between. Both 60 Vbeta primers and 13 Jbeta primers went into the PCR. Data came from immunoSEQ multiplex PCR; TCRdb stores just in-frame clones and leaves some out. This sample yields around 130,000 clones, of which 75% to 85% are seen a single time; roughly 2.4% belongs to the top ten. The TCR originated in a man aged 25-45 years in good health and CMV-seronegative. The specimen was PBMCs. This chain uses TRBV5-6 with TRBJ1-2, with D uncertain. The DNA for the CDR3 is TGTGCCAGCAGCTCAATAAAAAGCGACTATGGCTACACCTTC. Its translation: CASSSIKSDYGYTF.